Listed below are T cell receptor beta chains from one sample, sequenced in a study of blood T cell repertoires in COVID-19. This table comes from immunoSEQ multiplex PCR, and its TCRdb copy is limited to in-frame clones, with some not included. Of 450,000 or so clones listed, 80% to 90% are singletons. The material sequenced was peripheral blood. The receptors were gathered from a man aged 18-30 years with COVID-19, enrolled during active disease. Both conserved end residues are part of each CDR3. Fields, in order: D gene, J gene, V gene, clone size, CDR3 length, CDR3 DNA, CDR3 protein. A D gene is named only where the DNA matches it firmly. Size values are once, few and many counts, or a class for expanded clones, and some rows have none.

TRBD1 TRBJ2-2 TRBV24-1 . 18 TGTGCCACCAGTGGGGCATTCTCGGGACAGGTGAACACCGGGGAGCTGTTTTTT CATSGAFSGQVNTGELFF
. TRBJ2-5 TRBV2 once 13 TGTGCCAGCAGTAAAGGACTCAAAGAGACCCAGTACTTC CASSKGLKETQYF
TRBD2 TRBJ2-1 TRBV14 . 21 TGTGCCAGCAGCCAAGCCTTCTGGGGTCTAGCGGGAAGACAACCCTACAATGAGCAGTTCTTC CASSQAFWGLAGRQPYNEQFF
. TRBJ2-1 TRBV7-9 . 15 TGTGCCAGCAGCTTAGAACTAGCTTCCTACAATGAGCAGTTCTTC CASSLELASYNEQFF
TRBD1 TRBJ1-5 TRBV2 . 15 TGTGCCAGCAATGATAGGACAGGGAGATATCAGCCCCAGCATTTT CASNDRTGRYQPQHF
TRBD2 TRBJ2-7 TRBV5-1 . 16 TGCGCCAGCAGCTTGGCCGAGTTAGCGGGGGGTTACGAGCAGTACTTC CASSLAELAGGYEQYF
. TRBJ2-3 TRBV29-1 . 13 TGCAGCGTTGGTGGCAGGAACACAGATACGCAGTATTTT CSVGGRNTDTQYF
TRBD1 TRBJ2-6 TRBV29-1 . 16 TGCAGCGTTGTAGGAAACAGGGGGTCTGGGGCCAACGTCCTGACTTTC CSVVGNRGSGANVLTF
. TRBJ2-7 TRBV2 . 14 TGTGCCAGCAGTGTGACGGGAAGGCTCTACGAGCAGTACTTC CASSVTGRLYEQYF
. TRBJ1-5 TRBV5-1 once 14 TGCGCCAGCAGCTGGAAGGGAGGAATGCAGCCCCAGCATTTT CASSWKGGMQPQHF
. TRBJ1-1 TRBV6-5 . 14 TGTGCCAGCAGCCGTGGGAGGGAGGGCACTGAAGCTTTCTTT CASSRGREGTEAFF
TRBD1 TRBJ2-7 TRBV19 once 13 TGTGCCAGTAGTCCAGGGGGAAGGAACGAGCAGTACTTC CASSPGGRNEQYF
. TRBJ1-1 TRBV11-1 . 14 TGTGCCAGCAGCTTAGGTGAGGAGAACACTGAAGCTTTCTTT CASSLGEENTEAFF
. TRBJ1-5 TRBV27 . 16 TGTGCCAGCTCCACCCTCGGGACACTAGAAAATCAGCCCCAGCATTTT CASSTLGTLENQPQHF
. TRBJ2-6 TRBV7-8 . 13 TGTGCCAGCAGCAGGGACAGGGCCAACGTCCTGACTTTC CASSRDRANVLTF
TRBD2 TRBJ2-1 TRBV5-4 . 13 TGTGCCAGCAGCTTGGCGGGGGGAAATGAGCAGTTCTTC CASSLAGGNEQFF
TRBD2 TRBJ2-1 TRBV6-7 . 20 TGTGCCAGCAGTTATTATTCACCCGACTACACGGGGGGGCGATACAATGAGCAGTTCTTC CASSYYSPDYTGGRYNEQFF
TRBD2 TRBJ2-3 TRBV9 . 15 TGTGCCAGCAGCGTAGAAAGCGGGAGATCGGATACGCAGTATTTT CASSVESGRSDTQYF
. TRBJ2-2 TRBV24-1 . 14 TGTGCCACCAGGGCTAGCGAGAACACCGGGGAGCTGTTTTTT CATRASENTGELFF
. TRBJ2-7 TRBV7-9 . 14 TGTGCCAGCAGCTTAGATCGGGTGTCCTACGAGCAGTACTTC CASSLDRVSYEQYF
TRBD2 TRBJ2-1 TRBV5-1 . 20 TGCGCCAGCAGCTTGGCCTTACGACTTAGCGGGCCCTCCCTCTACAATGAGCAGTTCTTC CASSLALRLSGPSLYNEQFF
TRBD2 TRBJ2-3 TRBV12-3/TRBV12-4 . 13 TGTGCCAGCACCGGGGGGGGTAGAGATACGCAGTATTTT CASTGGGRDTQYF
. TRBJ1-2 TRBV5-4 . 13 TGTGCCAGCAGGCTTGGGGCCCTGGCTGGCTACACCTTC CASRLGALAGYTF
. TRBJ1-2 TRBV18 few 15 TGTGCCAGCTCACCACAGGAGGGCAACACTTATGGCTACACCTTC CASSPQEGNTYGYTF
. TRBJ1-4 TRBV4-1 . 17 TGCGCCAGCAGCCCGCGCGGGACCGCGGGAGAGAATGAAAAACTGTTTTTT CASSPRGTAGENEKLFF
TRBD1 TRBJ2-1 TRBV6-6 . 17 TGTGCCAGCAGTCCCCCATGGGCAGGGGGAGCCTACAATGAGCAGTTCTTC CASSPPWAGGAYNEQFF
. TRBJ1-1 TRBV7-9 few 14 TGTGCCAGCAGCTGGGACAACCCGAGAACTGAAGCTTTCTTT CASSWDNPRTEAFF
TRBD1 TRBJ2-3 TRBV19 . 16 TGTGCCAGTAGTCTAAGACCGGACAGGGTTTATACAAGGGAGTATTTT CASSLRPDRVYTREYF
. TRBJ1-4 TRBV7-9 few 11 TGTGCCAGCAGCTTCCAGGAAAAACTGTTTTTT CASSFQEKLFF
. TRBJ2-1 TRBV7-9 few 11 TGTGCCAGCAGCCTCCAGCGGGAGCAGTTCTTC CASSLQREQFF
. TRBJ1-2 TRBV7-2 once 15 TGTGCCAGCAGCTTAGATTGGGCTCTCGGTTATGGCTACACCTTC CASSLDWALGYGYTF
. TRBJ2-7 TRBV4-1 . 15 TGCGCCAGCAGCCTAACTTCAGACGGACTCTACGAGCAGTACTTC CASSLTSDGLYEQYF
. TRBJ1-1 TRBV7-9 . 12 TGTGCCAGCAGCTCGTTAGGGGCTGAAGCTTTCTTT CASSSLGAEAFF
TRBD2 TRBJ2-7 TRBV6-5 . 15 TGTGCCAGCAGTTACGAGGGCGGGAGGACGAGCGAGCAGTACTTC CASSYEGGRTSEQYF
TRBD1 TRBJ1-4 TRBV27 few 16 TGTGCCAGCAGTTTTAACCCTGGGACAGGGGGGGAAAAACTGTTTTTT CASSFNPGTGGEKLFF
TRBD2 TRBJ2-1 TRBV5-6 . 16 TGTGCCAGCAGCCCCGGCCAGCGGGGCTCCTACAATGAGCAGTTCTTC CASSPGQRGSYNEQFF
TRBD1 TRBJ1-5 TRBV19 . 15 TGTGCCAGTAGCACGGGACAGGGGGCAAATCAGCCCCAGCATTTT CASSTGQGANQPQHF
. TRBJ1-3 TRBV6-2/TRBV6-3 . 18 TGTGCCAGCAGTTATCGGTCCGTCCGAGGGTTTAATGGAAACACCATATATTTT CASSYRSVRGFNGNTIYF
. TRBJ2-5 TRBV10-2 . 14 TGCGCCAGCAGTGGGATGACAGGCCAAGAGACCCAGTACTTC CASSGMTGQETQYF
TRBD2 TRBJ2-5 TRBV9 . 15 TGTGCCAGCAGCGAACGGACTAGCGGGAAGGAGACCCAGTACTTC CASSERTSGKETQYF
. TRBJ2-7 TRBV18 . 15 TGTGCCAGCTCACCACCAGGGACTGTTATCGGCGAGCAGTACTTC CASSPPGTVIGEQYF
. TRBJ2-7 TRBV5-5 . 14 TGTGCCAGCAGCTTGGTGGGGCGGTCTGAGGAGCAGTACTTC CASSLVGRSEEQYF
. TRBJ2-7 TRBV5-5 once 15 TGTGCCAGCAGCGGGTGGGTGGGCCCACTCTACGAGCAGTACTTC CASSGWVGPLYEQYF
TRBD2 TRBJ2-3 TRBV3-1/TRBV3-2 few 18 TGTGCCAGCAGCCAGATGCCGTGGGGAGCGGGGGTCACAGATACGCAGTATTTT CASSQMPWGAGVTDTQYF
. TRBJ1-3 TRBV7-9 . 13 TGTGCCATACCTCCCGGGTCTGGAAACACCATATATTTT CAIPPGSGNTIYF
. TRBJ1-1 TRBV2 . 13 TGTGCCAGCAACGGGGTATTGGCCACTGAAGCTTTCTTT CASNGVLATEAFF
TRBD1 TRBJ1-1 TRBV12-3/TRBV12-4 . 13 TGTGCCAGCAGTGAGCCAGGGGGCACTGAAGCTTTCTTT CASSEPGGTEAFF
. TRBJ2-1 TRBV29-1 . 14 TGCAGCGTTATCACAGGGATAAATAACAATGAGCAGTTCTTC CSVITGINNNEQFF
. TRBJ2-7 TRBV15 . 13 TGTGCCACCAGCAGAGCCCCCCGGGACGAGCAGTACTTC CATSRAPRDEQYF
. TRBJ2-1 TRBV19 . 15 TGTGCCAGTAGTTTTGGACTCTCCCCTCTCAATGAGCAGTTCTTC CASSFGLSPLNEQFF
. TRBJ2-1 TRBV5-6 . 11 TGTGCCAGCAGCCGCGAGCTGGAGCAGTTCTTC CASSRELEQFF
. TRBJ1-2 TRBV12-3/TRBV12-4 . 13 TGTGCCAGCAGTTGGAGCAGTTCCTATGGCTACACCTTC CASSWSSSYGYTF